This TCR beta chain originates from a study of blood T cell repertoires in COVID-19. Study background: Samples representing acute and convalescent COVID-19 were sourced from the United States, Italy and Spain. The cDNA or gDNA used as material had been derived from T cells, B-cell-depleted T cells, or PBMCs.

Ages ranged from roughly 18 to 100 years, with residence in about 24 US areas. Original handling: It was from reference gene primer amplification that nucleated cell counts were estimated. Assay used: immunoSEQ multiplex PCR; TCRdb lists only in-frame clones, some missing. V and J calls and clone size are those listed in that table; D and trimming were worked out from the DNA. The sample has about 210,000 clones; approximately 80% are singletons. This clone turned up a few times. The CDR3 runs 13 residues. The J segment lost 5 bases and the V segment lost 6 bases, leaving 2 bases of the junction unmatched. Germline-derived CDR1 and CDR2 are SGHRS and YFSETQ.

The sequence derives from a young man with acute COVID-19. Sequenced material: PBMCs or T cells enriched from blood (not recorded which). The chain joins TRBV5-1 to TRBJ1-6, with 7 positions matching TRBD1. CDR3 residues: CASTGTDNSPLHF. CDR3 DNA: TGCGCCAGCACGGGGACAGATAATTCACCCCTCCACTTT.